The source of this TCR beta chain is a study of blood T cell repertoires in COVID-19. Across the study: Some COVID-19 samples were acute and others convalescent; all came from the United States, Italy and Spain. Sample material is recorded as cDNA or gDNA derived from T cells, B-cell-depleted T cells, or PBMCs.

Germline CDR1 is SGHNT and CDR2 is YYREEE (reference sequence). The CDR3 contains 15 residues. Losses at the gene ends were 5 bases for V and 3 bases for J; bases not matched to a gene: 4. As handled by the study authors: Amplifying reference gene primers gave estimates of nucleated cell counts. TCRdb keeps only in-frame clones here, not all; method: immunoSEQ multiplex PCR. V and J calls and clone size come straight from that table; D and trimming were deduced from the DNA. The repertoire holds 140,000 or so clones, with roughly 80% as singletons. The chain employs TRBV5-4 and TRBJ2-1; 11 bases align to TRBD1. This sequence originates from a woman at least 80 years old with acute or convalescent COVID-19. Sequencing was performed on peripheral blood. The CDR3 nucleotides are TGTGCCAGCAGAAGGACAGGGGGCATCTACAATGAGCAGTTCTTC. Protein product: CASRRTGGIYNEQFF.